This record covers a single TCR beta chain. Its antigen remains unknown. The data derive from a study of T cells in Graves' hyperthyroidism and ophthalmopathy. About the study: It was at initial diagnosis, before any treatment, that peripheral blood was collected.

Exclusion followed for patients with uncontrolled infection, other autoimmune disease, pregnancy or lactation. Extraction of PBMCs used more than 8.5 ml of fresh peripheral blood. The germline V gene encodes CDR1 SEHNR and CDR2 FQNEAQ (reference sequence). Trimming shortened V by 5 bases and J by 3 bases, and 16 bases separated the two germline ends. The CDR3 length is 15 residues. Amplified regions were TCR beta CDR3 sequences from RNA transcripts. A set of HTBI primers served as the primers for a first-round RT-PCR of the TCR CDR3. TCRdb redid the calling of the multiplex PCR reads with MiXCR, one entry per CDR3 protein. The table lists over 400,000 distinct CDR3 sequences, over 12% of them singletons. Study-level findings and limits: The model identified upcoming ophthalmopathy a median 6.5 months ahead of onset.

The sequenced material came from blood. The receptor comes from a man in his late teens or twenties with Graves' ophthalmopathy. This chain joins TRBV7-9 and TRBJ2-5, with D possibly being TRBD1 (5 bases). The CDR3, as DNA: TGTGCCAGCAGCCAGGAGTCAGGGCGGAAAGAGACCCAGTACTTC. Translating gives CASSQESGRKETQYF.